The 9 T cell receptor beta chains presented below share a single source sample, sequenced in a study of blood T cells in healthy people across ages (dated by TCRdb to about 2015). Preparation of the library involved 5' RACE. Reads for this sample came from an Illumina HiSeq 2500. The second PCR ran for roughly 7 to 11 cycles and used a J-beta primer mix along with a sample-barcoded 5' primer. Using fastp trimming at Q25 and MiXCR clonotype assembly, TCRdb reanalyzed the public sequencing data and kept in-frame beta chains. Here each entry gathers all rows of one CDR3 protein and keeps the most common genes and DNA. The sample data list some 1.6 million distinct CDR3 sequences, and about 31% of these were observed just once. The leading ten clones occupy approximately 11% of the sample. The sequenced sample was blood. The receptors were gathered from a woman aged 25 to 39 in good health.

This clonotype was seen only a few times. The V call is TRBV10-2, the J call TRBJ2-7; 8 bases map to TRBD2. This CDR3 contains 15 residues. CDR1 and CDR2 from the germline V gene are WSHSY and SAAADI. The V segment lost 2 bases and the J segment 2 bases; nucleotides outside the gene matches: 5. In DNA form, the CDR3 reads TGCGCCAGCAGTGAGAGTGGCGGGAGGACCTACGAGCAGTACTTC. This sequence encodes CASSESGGRTYEQYF.

This clonotype was recorded at least ten times. The V call is TRBV7-2, the J call TRBJ2-1; TRBD1 or TRBD2 may be the D gene (6 bases each). V gave up 2 bases and J gave up 6 bases, with 14 bases separating them. There are 15 residues in the CDR3. Germline V gene data show CDR1 as SGHTA and CDR2 as FQGNSA. CDR3 DNA: TGTGCCAGCAGCTTAAGTGGGGGGCCACTCAATGAGCAGTTCTTC. The encoded protein is CASSLSGGPLNEQFF.

This clonotype showed up just a few times. V usage is TRBV6-2 or TRBV6-3 and J usage is TRBJ2-1; 12 nucleotides agree with TRBD2. The V gene's germline CDR1 is MNHEY and CDR2 SVGEGT. This CDR3 is 15 amino acids long. With V trimmed by 6 bases and J by 8 bases, 8 bases remained unmatched. The CDR3 nucleotides read TGTGCCAGCAGGCATACTAGCGGGAGGAGGGATGAGCAGTTCTTC. Protein product: CASRHTSGRRDEQFF.

The CDR3 DNA reads as TGTGCCAGCTCACGGGGACTAACAAACTACGAGCAGTACTTC. The encoded protein is CASSRGLTNYEQYF. The rearrangement uses TRBV18 and TRBJ2-7; the match to TRBD2 covers 7 bases. CDR3 length: 14 residues. Germline assignment: CDR1 KGHSH and CDR2 LQKENI. V trimming: 4 bases; J trimming: 3 bases; junction bases outside the gene matches: 6.

The table lists this clonotype with many counts. This chain connects TRBV10-3 to TRBJ1-6; D is unclear. The CDR3 length is 13 residues. Deletions cut 3 bases from V and 7 bases from J, with 7 bases between. CDR1 is ENHRY and CDR2 is SYGVKD in the germline V gene. For the CDR3, the DNA is TGTGCCATCAGTGATTCAAGGAATTCACCCCTCCACTTT. Translating it yields CAISDSRNSPLHF.

This chain connects TRBV19 to TRBJ1-5; a possible D gene is TRBD1 (6 bases). CDR1 is LNHDA and CDR2 is SQIVND in the germline V gene (reference sequence). Trimming stripped 5 bases from V and 4 bases from J, with 12 bases between. CDR3 length equals 14 residues. The CDR3 sequence: CASSSGQRNQPQHF. As DNA, the CDR3 is TGTGCCAGTAGTTCAGGACAGAGAAATCAGCCCCAGCATTTT.

The chain links TRBV7-9 to TRBJ2-1, with 8 bases lining up with TRBD2. The CDR3 has 17 amino acids. V gave up 3 bases and J gave up 8 bases; unmatched junction bases: 15. CDR1 is SEHNR, CDR2 FQNEAQ, per germline (reference sequence). The CDR3 here is CASSLMSGLGTLDEQFF. The CDR3 DNA is TGTGCCAGCAGCTTGATGTCGGGACTAGGGACTTTGGATGAGCAGTTCTTC.

The sample holds a few counts of this clonotype. V gene TRBV6-5 combines with J gene TRBJ1-2, with a weak D call TRBD1 (6 bases). Germline assignment: CDR1 MNHEY and CDR2 SVGAGI. The CDR3 runs 13 residues. The V end lost 6 bases, the J end lost 8 bases, and 16 bases lay between the germline ends. DNA of the CDR3: TGTGCCAGCAGCCAGGGGACCGCGAACGGCTACACCTTC. Residues: CASSQGTANGYTF.

The chain recombines TRBV21-1 with TRBJ2-7. TRBJ2-1 explains the end of the DNA better; the J call may be wrong. TRBV21-1 is tagged as a pseudogene. This CDR3 spans 12 amino acids. The CDR3 DNA sequence: TGTGCCAGCAGCAAAGAGGTTGATGAGCAGTTCTTC. Amino acids: CASSKEVDEQFF.